A selection of T cell receptor beta chains follows, all from one sample in a study of T cell repertoires in cytomegalovirus infection. Their target antigens are unknown. TCRdb reprocessed the reads via MiXCR and lists one record per CDR3 protein. Of fewer than 1,000,000 distinct CDR3 sequences in the sample, approximately 33% were seen once. The sample here was cultured CD8+ T cells from PBMCs, taken from culture after CMV antigen stimulation. The receptors here all came from a human donor in good health (CMV status not recorded). Some clones in this sample may be carry-over from other donors' samples. Both conserved end residues are part of each CDR3. The D gene is left open where the match is weak. Some rows mark clone size as missing; the rest say once, few, many or name a class of expanded clone.

TRBJ2-1 TRBD1 TRBV4-2 - TGTGCCAGCAGCCAAGATAGTCAGGGGGTGTACAATGAGCAGTTCTTC CASSQDSQGVYNEQFF
TRBJ1-1 - TRBV12-3/TRBV12-4 few TGTGCCAGCAGCCTTAAAGGCTACACTGAAGCTTTCTTT CASSLKGYTEAFF
TRBJ2-5 - TRBV12-3/TRBV12-4 - TGTGCCAGCAGTTTTATCATCGAGGACAGAAGCCAAGAGACCCAGTACTTC CASSFIIEDRSQETQYF
TRBJ2-3 - TRBV12-3/TRBV12-4 - TGTGCCAGCAGCTGGACGGAGAGCACAGATACGCAGTATTTT CASSWTESTDTQYF
TRBJ2-5 TRBD1 TRBV28 few TGTGCCAGCTCGGCAGGGGGCGCGGAGACCCAGTACTTC CASSAGGAETQYF
TRBJ2-1 - TRBV19 few TGTGCCAGTAGTAGCGAAAGGGCCACCTACAATGAGCAGTTCTTC CASSSERATYNEQFF
TRBJ2-1 TRBD2 TRBV7-9 few TGTGCCAGCAGCTCGACCGGACTAGGGGATGAGCAGTTCTTC CASSSTGLGDEQFF
TRBJ1-1 - TRBV6-1 few TGTGCCAGCAGTTCCGGGACCGAGGAAAACACTGAAGCTTTCTTT CASSSGTEENTEAFF
TRBJ2-4 - TRBV27 - TGTGCCAGCAGCCATCTAGGGGCCAAAAACATTCAGTACTTC CASSHLGAKNIQYF
TRBJ2-1 TRBD2 TRBV20-1 - TGCAGTGCTAGGAATACTAGCGGGGGGGACAATGAGCAGTTCTTC CSARNTSGGDNEQFF
TRBJ2-2 - TRBV4-2 - TGTGCCAGCAGCCCGGGACTGTCGAGTACCGGGGAGCTGTTTTTT CASSPGLSSTGELFF
TRBJ2-7 - TRBV7-9 few TGTGCCAGCAGCCCTACAGAGCGAAGGGAGCAGTACTTC CASSPTERREQYF
TRBJ2-2 - TRBV7-2 - TGTGCCACCTGGCGGACCCCGTATGGGACCGGGGAGCTGTTTTTT CATWRTPYGTGELFF
TRBJ1-4 TRBD1 TRBV7-8 many TGTGCCAGCAGCTGGATCCGGGACAGTAATGAAAAACTGTTTTTT CASSWIRDSNEKLFF
TRBJ2-3 - TRBV11-2 - TGTGCCAGCAGCTTAGATCCCGGCTATGCAGATACGCAGTATTTT CASSLDPGYADTQYF
TRBJ1-4 - TRBV2 few TGTGCCAGCTTCGGGACCCTCCCTACTAATGAAAAACTGTTTTTT CASFGTLPTNEKLFF
TRBJ2-3 - TRBV7-6 many TGTGCCAGCAGCTTACGCCCGGATACGCAGTATTTT CASSLRPDTQYF
TRBJ1-1 - TRBV7-9 once TGTGCCAGCAGCCCGGGAGGGGCCTACATGAACACTGAAGCTTTCTTT CASSPGGAYMNTEAFF
TRBJ2-3 - TRBV11-2 - TGTGCCAGCAGCTTAGGAGTTATCAGCACAGATACGCAGTATTTT CASSLGVISTDTQYF
TRBJ2-1 - TRBV12-3/TRBV12-4 many TGTGCCAGCAGCCTGAATACGAACAATGAGCAGTTCTTC CASSLNTNNEQFF
TRBJ1-3 - TRBV18 few TGTGCCAGCTCACCCGGGGACGGAAGAAACACCATATATTTT CASSPGDGRNTIYF
TRBJ1-1 TRBD1 TRBV7-9 - TGTGCCAGCAGCTCGGGACAGGGCCCTGAAGCTTTCTTT CASSSGQGPEAFF
TRBJ1-6 - TRBV27 - TGTGCCAGCAAACGAGGACAGACAAATTCACCCCTCCACTTT CASKRGQTNSPLHF
TRBJ2-5 TRBD2 TRBV12-3/TRBV12-4 - TGTGCCAGCAGTACCAGCGGGGAAATCCAAGAGACCCAGTACTTC CASSTSGEIQETQYF
TRBJ2-2 TRBD2 TRBV7-8 - TGTGCCAACTCATTAAAGATACTCGAGCGGGGCACCGGGGAGCTGTTTTTT CANSLKILERGTGELFF
TRBJ1-2 TRBD1 TRBV3-1 - TGTGCCAGCAGCCCAGAAAGGGACAGCTTAGCCTATGGCTACACCTTC CASSPERDSLAYGYTF
TRBJ1-6 - TRBV19 - TGTGCCAGTAGCGATAGGGGGAATTCACCCCTCCACTTT CASSDRGNSPLHF
TRBJ2-2 TRBD1 TRBV27 - TGTGCCAGCAGTTTAGGGACAGGGTTCACCGGGGAGCTGTTTTTT CASSLGTGFTGELFF
TRBJ1-1 - TRBV9 - TGTGCCAGCAGCACAGGCAAGGGGTTGAACACTGAAGCTTTCTTT CASSTGKGLNTEAFF
TRBJ2-1 - TRBV19 - TGTGCCAGTAGCCAGGACACTTACAATGAGCAGTTCTTC CASSQDTYNEQFF
TRBJ2-7 - TRBV20-1 few TGCAGTGCTAGAGAGGGGCCTTCCTACGAGCAGTACTTC CSAREGPSYEQYF
TRBJ1-2 - TRBV6-1 - TGTACCAGCAGTGAGTTACTTCCACCAGGGTCTAAAAGTTATGGCTACACCTTC CTSSELLPPGSKSYGYTF
TRBJ2-1 - TRBV15 - TGTGCCACCAGCAGAGAAGACAGTCTAAATGAGCAGTTCTTC CATSREDSLNEQFF
TRBJ2-1 TRBD1 TRBV6-6 - TGTGCCAGCAGCTTCCAGGGGGCGCGGGCGCGGGATGAGCAGTTCTTC CASSFQGARARDEQFF
TRBJ2-1 TRBD2 TRBV4-3 - TGCGCCAGCAGCTTCGCTAGCGGGGGGGCCAATGAGCAGTTCTTC CASSFASGGANEQFF
TRBJ1-3 - TRBV20-1 few TGCAGTGCTAGAGGCCATCTTGGGGGAAACACCATATATTTT CSARGHLGGNTIYF
TRBJ2-1 - TRBV27 - TGTGCCAGCAGTTTAGACAGATCTAATGAGCAGTTCTTC CASSLDRSNEQFF
TRBJ2-6 TRBD1 TRBV7-8 many TGTGCCAGCAGCTTAAAACCCGGGACAGGATTCTCTGGGGCCAACGTCCTGACTTTC CASSLKPGTGFSGANVLTF
TRBJ2-1 TRBD1 TRBV27 few TGTGCCAGCAGTTCCATTTCCACCGGGACAGTCTACAATGAGCAGTTCTTC CASSSISTGTVYNEQFF
TRBJ2-3 TRBD1 TRBV11-3 few TGTGCCAGCAGCCCGAGGACAGGGGGACGCACAGATACGCAGTATTTT CASSPRTGGRTDTQYF
TRBJ1-1 - TRBV28 - TGTGCCTCAAACCTCGGGGGGAACACTGAAGCTTTCTTT CASNLGGNTEAFF
TRBJ2-3 - TRBV7-2 many TGTGCCAGCAGCTTAGCGCCGCTCTCCCCCGCCGGGACTAGCACAGATACGCAGTATTTT CASSLAPLSPAGTSTDTQYF
TRBJ2-3 - TRBV4-2 - TGTGCCAGCAGCCATATAGAGATCCCAAGCACAGATACGCAGTATTTT CASSHIEIPSTDTQYF
TRBJ2-1 - TRBV19 few TGTGCCAGTAGCATGGGGTGGAGCTCCTACAATGAGCAGTTCTTC CASSMGWSSYNEQFF
TRBJ1-4 - TRBV7-9 - TGTGCCAGCAGCTCTTACAGGGAGGGTGAAAAACTGTTTTTT CASSSYREGEKLFF
TRBJ1-2 TRBD1 TRBV27 many TGTGCCAGCAGCTCCGGACAGGCCTATGGCTACACCTTC CASSSGQAYGYTF